This entry lists 30 T cell receptor beta chains sequenced from one sample in a study of blood T cells in healthy people across ages. The second PCR ran roughly 6 to 12 cycles with a sample-barcoded 5' primer and J-beta primers. Using its own MiXCR run on the 5' RACE reads, TCRdb lists one record per CDR3 protein. Of fewer than 2,000,000 distinct CDR3 sequences listed, 39% are singletons. The sequenced material came from blood. These receptors were taken from a human donor in good health.

The J gene is TRBJ1-5, the V gene TRBV5-1; no clear D. Germline assignment: CDR1 SGHRS and CDR2 YFSETQ. This CDR3 is 15 amino acids long. Trimming removed 4 bases from V and 7 bases from J, with 18 bases in between. CDR3 in amino acids: CASSLWPGGGQPQHF. In nucleotides, the CDR3 is TGCGCCAGCAGCCTGTGGCCAGGCGGAGGGCAGCCCCAGCATTTT.

The chain couples TRBV7-9 to TRBJ1-2; D is ambiguous. CDR1 SEHNR and CDR2 FQNEAQ come from the germline V gene (reference sequence). CDR3 length: 13 residues. The V end lost 5 bases, the J end lost 1 base, and 8 bases lay between the germline ends. The CDR3 nucleotides read TGTGCCAGCAGCGATAAGGTTAACTATGGCTACACCTTC. This sequence encodes CASSDKVNYGYTF.

V usage is TRBV18 and J usage is TRBJ2-7; D perhaps matches TRBD1 (6 bases). Germline CDR1 reads KGHSH; CDR2 reads LQKENI. This CDR3 comprises 16 residues. Trimming left V 10 bases short and J 0 bases short, with 22 bases between. CDR3 DNA: TGTGCCAACTCCTCAGGACAGTTAAGGAGCTCCTACGAGCAGTACTTC. The encoded protein is CANSSGQLRSSYEQYF.

This clonotype has only a few counts. V gene TRBV11-2 combines with J gene TRBJ1-2; the D is unclear. The V end was cut by 4 bases, the J end by 4 bases, with 13 bases between. CDR1 and CDR2 from the germline V gene are SGHAT and FQNNGV. The CDR3 runs to 14 residues. The CDR3, as DNA: TGTGCCAGCAGCTATGGAGTGGGTAGCTATGGCTACACCTTC. Protein product: CASSYGVGSYGYTF.

This chain uses TRBV6-2 or TRBV6-3 with TRBJ2-1; D ambiguous. CDR3 length: 15 amino acids. Germline V lookup: CDR1 MNHEY, CDR2 SVGEGT. V was cut by 2 bases and J by 3 bases, with 11 bases left in between. The CDR3 sequence is CASSYGPAGYNEQFF. In nucleotides, the CDR3 is TGTGCCAGCAGTTACGGGCCCGCAGGCTACAATGAGCAGTTCTTC.

The chain couples TRBV2 to TRBJ1-2, with a tentative D call TRBD1 (5 bases). The CDR3 runs to 15 residues. V was cut by 8 bases and J by 4 bases, with 20 bases left in between. Germline V gene sequence: CDR1 SNHLY, CDR2 FYNNEI. CDR3 protein: CASWMGGANLYGYTF. The CDR3 DNA sequence: TGTGCCAGCTGGATGGGCGGGGCCAACCTCTATGGCTACACCTTC.

Only a few counts were recorded for this clonotype. Given a much more abundant clone one base away, this may be a read error. J is TRBJ2-7 and V is TRBV4-3; 10 positions agree with TRBD1. Germline CDR1 and CDR2: LGHNA and YSLEER. J gave up 3 bases and V 2 bases, and 1 base lay outside the gene matches. This CDR3 contains 14 residues. This CDR3 is CASSQWTGGYEQYF. CDR3 DNA: TGCGCCAGCAGCCAATGGACAGGGGGCTACGAGCAGTACTTC.

The V call is TRBV4-3, the J call TRBJ2-7, with D perhaps matching TRBD1 (6 bases). CDR1 is LGHNA and CDR2 is YSLEER in the germline V gene. Trimming shortened V by 1 base and J by 4 bases, and 17 bases separated the two germline ends. CDR3 size: 16 residues. CDR3 nucleotide sequence: TGCGCCAGCAGCCAAGTTACAGGGCCTGCAGGGTACGAGCAGTACTTC. This codes for CASSQVTGPAGYEQYF.

Only a few counts were recorded for this clonotype. The chain is built from TRBV7-4 and TRBJ1-2; D not certain. CDR3 length equals 14 residues. V lost 3 bases and J 2 bases, leaving 10 bases between the germline ends. Germline CDR1 and CDR2: SGHVT and SQSDAQ. DNA of the CDR3: TGTGCCAGCAGCTTTCGACCGACCAACTATGGCTACACCTTC. Protein product: CASSFRPTNYGYTF.

The chain employs TRBV20-1 and TRBJ2-1; 7 bases align to TRBD2. V was clipped by 0 bases and J by 9 bases; unmatched bases: 8. The germline V gene has CDR1 DFQATT and CDR2 SNEGSKA (reference sequence). This CDR3 has 14 amino acids. The CDR3 is CSARDGAGMGEQFF. Here the CDR3 DNA reads TGCAGTGCTAGAGATGGAGCGGGGATGGGTGAGCAGTTCTTC.

There are a few counts of this clonotype. V and J are TRBV12-3 or TRBV12-4 and TRBJ2-5; 8 bases line up with TRBD1. CDR3 size: 15 residues. V lost 4 bases to trimming and J lost 0 bases; unmatched junction nucleotides: 4. CDR3 DNA: TGTGCCAGCAGTTACAAGGGACAGGACCAAGAGACCCAGTACTTC. It translates to CASSYKGQDQETQYF.

The chain combines TRBV11-3 with TRBJ1-1, with a possible D match to TRBD1 (6 bases). The germline V gene encodes CDR1 SGHNT and CDR2 YENEEA. V gave up 6 bases and J gave up 8 bases, with 7 bases separating them. The CDR3 is 10 amino acids. The DNA of the CDR3 is TGTGCCAGCAGTCAGGGGGAAGCTTTCTTT. Amino acid sequence: CASSQGEAFF.

The chain recombines TRBV7-2 with TRBJ2-7; D unclear. In germline, CDR1 is SGHTA, CDR2 FQGNSA. Between the trimmed V and J ends, which lost 10 bases and 3 bases, there was a span of 16 bases. The CDR3 runs to 13 residues. The CDR3 spells CATARTQFYEQYF. CDR3 DNA: TGTGCCACCGCCCGAACCCAATTCTACGAGCAGTACTTC.

The V gene is TRBV9, the J gene TRBJ1-1, with D possibly TRBD1 on 6 matching bases. Trimming took 3 bases from V and 5 from J, leaving 17 bases between them. The CDR3 runs 15 residues. CDR1 and CDR2 from the germline V gene are SGDLS and YYNGEE. CDR3 amino acids: CASSADRTPETEAFF. The CDR3 DNA follows: TGTGCCAGCAGCGCCGACAGGACCCCAGAGACTGAAGCTTTCTTT.

The chain couples TRBV7-2 to TRBJ1-2, with 12 bases lining up with TRBD1. Germline V CDR1 and CDR2: SGHTA, FQGNSA. Trimming at V came to 5 bases and at J to 6 bases, leaving 4 bases not matched to a gene. CDR3 length: 14 amino acids. The CDR3 DNA reads TGTGCCAGCAGCCCGGGACAGGGGGCCCATGGCTACACCTTC. Protein product: CASSPGQGAHGYTF.

The V and J genes are TRBV29-1 and TRBJ2-1; 8 bases are a match to TRBD1. The CDR3 is made up of 17 amino acids. The germline V gene has CDR1 SQVTM and CDR2 ANQGSEA. With V trimmed by 6 bases and J by 1 base, 14 bases remained unmatched. CDR3 protein: CSVQTPGRGLSYNEQFF. The CDR3 DNA follows: TGCAGCGTCCAGACCCCCGGCAGGGGGCTTTCCTACAATGAGCAGTTCTTC.

V gene TRBV20-1 combines with J gene TRBJ1-5; no definite D call. Germline-derived CDR1 and CDR2 are DFQATT and SNEGSKA (reference sequence). The length of the CDR3 is 16 residues. The ends were cut back, 3 bases at V and 1 base at J, with 16 bases in the middle. CDR3 region: CSASQAAMLSNQPQHF. The CDR3 coding sequence is TGCAGTGCTAGTCAGGCGGCGATGCTAAGCAATCAGCCCCAGCATTTT.

The chain employs TRBV20-1 and TRBJ2-7; TRBD2 matches 9 bases. J was trimmed by 7 bases and V by 6 bases; bases with no gene match: 10. Germline lookup yields CDR1 DFQATT and CDR2 SNEGSKA (reference sequence). This CDR3 contains 13 residues. The CDR3 loop reads CSAIGLAGREQYF. The CDR3 nucleotides are TGCAGTGCCATTGGGCTAGCGGGGCGGGAGCAGTACTTC.

This clonotype has more than one count but fewer than ten. V is TRBV6-2 or TRBV6-3 and J is TRBJ2-1, with D possibly TRBD1 on 6 matching bases. The germline gives CDR1 MNHEY, CDR2 SVGEGT. This CDR3 contains 15 residues. Trimming left V 5 bases short and J 9 bases short, with 20 bases between. The CDR3 nucleotides are TGTGCCAGCAGTACTCGACAGGTGGTGGAAGGTGAGCAGTTCTTC. The encoded protein is CASSTRQVVEGEQFF.

This clonotype was seen a handful of times. The chain uses TRBV25-1 and TRBJ1-2; D unresolved. From germline, CDR1 is MGHDK and CDR2 SYGVNS. V was trimmed by 6 bases and J by 4 bases, leaving 15 bases between them. This CDR3 region has 14 residues. The CDR3 nucleotides read TGTGCCAGCAGCCCGGGGAGGCTTGCCTATGGCTACACCTTC. Amino acid sequence: CASSPGRLAYGYTF.

This chain joins TRBV4-1 and TRBJ2-3; D is possibly TRBD2 (6 bases). Germline V gives CDR1 MGHRA, CDR2 YSYEKL. The length of the CDR3 is 15 residues. Trimming removed 3 bases from V and 3 bases from J, with 13 bases in between. Here the CDR3 reads CASSHRAGTTDTQYF. The CDR3 bases are TGCGCCAGCAGCCATCGAGCGGGTACGACAGATACGCAGTATTTT.

The chain uses TRBV7-2 and TRBJ2-5; 10 bases map to TRBD1. The CDR3 has 16 residues. Germline lookup yields CDR1 SGHTA and CDR2 FQGNSA. The V gene end was trimmed by 5 bases and the J gene end by 11 bases; junction bases not matched to a gene: 17. Written as DNA, the CDR3 is TGTGCCAGCAGCGCCTTGGACAGGGGGAAAAGGTATGAGCAGTACTTC. Its translation is CASSALDRGKRYEQYF.

The chain joins TRBV4-3 to TRBJ1-1, with D perhaps TRBD1 (6 bases). This CDR3 has 12 amino acids. Germline loops: CDR1 LGHNA, CDR2 YSLEER. Trimming took 2 bases from V and 9 from J, leaving 10 bases between them. CDR3 in DNA: TGCGCCAGCAGCCAATCTACAGGGAAAGCTTTCTTT. This encodes CASSQSTGKAFF.

This clonotype showed up just a few times. The rearrangement links TRBV20-1 to TRBJ2-7; no clear D. Germline V gene lookup returns CDR1 DFQATT and CDR2 SNEGSKA (reference sequence). The V end was cut by 7 bases, the J end by 6 bases, with 22 bases between. The CDR3 runs 14 residues. CDR3 DNA: TGCAGTGTATCGGCATCGGGTCGCCTTGGCGAGCAGTACTTC. This codes for CSVSASGRLGEQYF.

The rearrangement links TRBV4-1 to TRBJ1-2; 7 bases are shared with TRBD1. Germline values: CDR1 MGHRA, CDR2 YSYEKL. The V segment lost 3 bases and the J segment 3 bases; nucleotides outside the gene matches: 4. This CDR3 comprises 14 residues. The DNA for the CDR3 is TGCGCCAGCAGCCACGACAGGGAATACTATGGCTACACCTTC. It translates to CASSHDREYYGYTF.

The rearrangement joins TRBV28 to TRBJ2-3; tentatively, D is TRBD2 (6 bases). With 5 bases removed from V and 9 bases from J, the gap between germline ends came to 21 bases. The CDR3 spans 15 residues. From germline, CDR1 is MDHEN and CDR2 SYDVKM. The CDR3 sequence: CASSMTAAGGKTQYF. The CDR3 DNA is TGTGCCAGCAGTATGACCGCCGCCGGGGGTAAGACGCAGTATTTT.

V and J are TRBV7-2 and TRBJ1-1, with D possibly matching TRBD1 (6 bases). This CDR3 is built from 13 residues. Trimming pared 5 bases from V and 10 bases from J, leaving 17 bases between. The germline CDR1 and CDR2 sequences are SGHTA and FQGNSA. The CDR3 here is CASSMLVRDTAFF. The CDR3 DNA follows: TGTGCCAGCAGCATGCTCGTCCGGGACACAGCTTTCTTT.

The V call is TRBV20-1, the J call TRBJ1-2; D might be TRBD1 (5 bases). Germline CDR1 and CDR2: DFQATT and SNEGSKA (reference sequence). V was shortened by 1 base and J by 4 bases, with 10 bases between the two germline ends. The CDR3 is made up of 13 amino acids. The CDR3 coding sequence is TGCAGTGCTAGAGTTCGCGGGGGCTATGGCTACACCTTC. This sequence encodes CSARVRGGYGYTF.

V and J are TRBV21-1 and TRBJ1-2. TRBV21-1 is tagged as a pseudogene. The CDR3 is made up of 14 amino acids. CDR3: CASSKVILGCGYTF. CDR3 DNA sequence: TGTGCCAGCAGCAAAGTGATTCTGGGGTGTGGCTACACCTTC.

The chain uses TRBV6-2 or TRBV6-3 and TRBJ1-6, with TRBD1 matching over 7 bases. This CDR3 is 14 amino acids long. Germline CDR1 is MNHEY and CDR2 is SVGEGT. V gave up 1 base and J gave up 11 bases; unmatched junction bases: 5. This CDR3 reads CASSYWPGGPPLHF. The CDR3 DNA is TGTGCCAGCAGTTACTGGCCAGGGGGGCCACCCCTCCACTTT.